The clone carrying this T cell receptor (beta chain) turned up a few times. Its target is unknown. These data come from a study of blood T cells in healthy people across ages. The study's findings and limits: It was not possible, with unsorted PBMCs, to conclusively compare naive and antigen-experienced cells.

With a J-beta primer mix and a sample-barcoded 5' primer, a second PCR ran about 7 to 12 cycles. TCRdb independently ran MiXCR on the 5' RACE reads; one entry per CDR3 protein. The repertoire holds fewer than 2,000,000 distinct CDR3 sequences, with about 39% as singletons. J gave up 2 bases and V 7 bases, and 4 bases lay outside the gene matches. Germline V gives CDR1 SQVTM, CDR2 ANQGSEA. This CDR3 is built from 13 residues. Material for sequencing was blood. The sequence was collected from a human donor in good health. This chain connects TRBV29-1 to TRBJ2-1, with TRBD2 identical over 8 bases. CDR3 protein: CSALAGPYNEQFF. The CDR3 DNA follows: TGCAGCGCCTTAGCGGGGCCCTACAATGAGCAGTTCTTC.